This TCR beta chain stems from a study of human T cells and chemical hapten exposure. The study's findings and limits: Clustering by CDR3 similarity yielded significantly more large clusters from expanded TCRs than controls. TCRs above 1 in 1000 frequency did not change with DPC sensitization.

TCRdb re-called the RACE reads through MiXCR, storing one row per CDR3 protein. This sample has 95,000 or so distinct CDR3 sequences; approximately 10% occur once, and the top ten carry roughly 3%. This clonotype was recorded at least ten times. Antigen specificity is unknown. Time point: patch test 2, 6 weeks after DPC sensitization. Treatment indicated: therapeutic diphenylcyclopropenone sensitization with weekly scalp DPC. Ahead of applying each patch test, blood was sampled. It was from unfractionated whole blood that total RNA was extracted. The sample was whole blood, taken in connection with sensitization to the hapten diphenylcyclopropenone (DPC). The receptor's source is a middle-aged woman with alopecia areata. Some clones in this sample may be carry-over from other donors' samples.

The CDR3: CSGTLWEGKETQYF. DNA for the CDR3: TGCAGCGGGACTTTGTGGGAGGGAAAAGAGACCCAGTACTTC. The rearrangement joins TRBV29-1 to TRBJ2-5; 7 positions match TRBD2. This CDR3 region has 14 residues. The germline V gene encodes CDR1 SQVTM and CDR2 ANQGSEA. V dropped 7 bases and J dropped 3; count of bases not matched to a gene: 11.